This T cell receptor beta chain was identified during a study of regulatory and conventional T cells in breast cancer. CDR1 is SEHNR and CDR2 is FQNEAQ in the germline V gene (reference sequence). The V segment lost 1 base and the J segment 6 bases; nucleotides outside the gene matches: 7. The CDR3 is made up of 18 amino acids. MiXCR was run by TCRdb on the PCR reads, yielding one entry per CDR3 protein. The table includes roughly 16,000 distinct CDR3 sequences, approximately 35% detected once. This sequence was found in a female donor in good health. This chain connects TRBV7-9 to TRBJ2-1; TRBD2 matches at 15 bases. The sequencing sample was made of conventional T cells from blood. The CDR3 sequence: CASSLGRGLAGGGNEQFF. The CDR3 DNA follows: TGTGCCAGCAGCTTAGGCCGGGGACTAGCGGGAGGAGGCAATGAGCAGTTCTTC.